The rows below give T cell receptor beta chains drawn from one sample of a study of CD8+ T cells in alopecia areata. The table came from immunoSEQ multiplex PCR; TCRdb's copy has only in-frame clones and leaves some out. The data contain over 150,000 clones, around three fifths of them seen just once; the ten biggest clones take up approximately 15%. Sample: CD4+ T cells sorted from blood, taken at week 0. The receptors stem from a human donor with alopecia areata. Both conserved end residues are part of each CDR3. Fields, in order: J gene, D gene, clone size, V gene, CDR3 protein, CDR3 DNA. A D gene is named only where the DNA matches it firmly. Not all rows give a size; the values are once, few, many and, for expanded clones, a class.

>TRBJ1-1|TRBD1|few|TRBV5-1
CASRDREGTEAFF
TGCGCCAGCAGGGACAGGGAGGGGACTGAAGCTTTCTTT
>TRBJ1-1|.|.|TRBV29-1
CSASGGGNTEAFF
TGCAGCGCCTCGGGAGGGGGGAACACTGAAGCTTTCTTT
>TRBJ1-4|TRBD1|few|TRBV25-1
CASSRLDRAGEKLFF
TGTGCCAGCAGTCGATTGGACAGGGCAGGAGAAAAACTGTTTTTT
>TRBJ2-6|.|once|TRBV30
CAWTADGANVLTF
TGTGCCTGGACGGCTGACGGGGCCAACGTCCTGACTTTC
>TRBJ2-3|.|.|TRBV21-1
CASSLGSDRGQDTQYF
TGTGCCAGCAGTTTGGGGTCGGACAGGGGGCAGGATACGCAGTATTTT
>TRBJ1-2|.|.|TRBV30
CAWSGVYYGYTF
TGTGCCTGGAGTGGGGTTTACTATGGCTACACCTTC
>TRBJ2-4|.|few|TRBV6-5
CASRAGNIQYF
TGTGCCAGCCGCGCGGGGAACATTCAGTACTTC
>TRBJ2-7|.|.|TRBV29-1
CSAAPPGSPYEQYF
TGCAGCGCTGCTCCCCCGGGGTCTCCCTACGAGCAGTACTTC
>TRBJ1-5|.|.|TRBV5-8
CASSFGRGGQPQHF
TGTGCCAGCAGCTTCGGCCGGGGCGGTCAGCCCCAGCATTTT
>TRBJ2-3|.|.|TRBV5-1
CASSEPPTDTQYF
TGCGCCAGCAGCGAACCCCCCACAGATACGCAGTATTTT
>TRBJ2-1|.|.|TRBV29-1
CSVGPSNEQFF
TGCAGCGTTGGACCCAGCAATGAGCAGTTCTTC
>TRBJ2-7|TRBD2|few|TRBV2
CASGGERGSREQYF
TGTGCCAGCGGAGGAGAGCGGGGAAGTCGGGAGCAGTACTTC
>TRBJ2-1|TRBD1|.|TRBV5-1
CASSLQQGSRWYNEQFF
TGCGCCAGCAGCTTGCAACAGGGGTCTCGTTGGTACAATGAGCAGTTCTTC
>TRBJ2-1|.|.|TRBV4-2
CASSQEAILDYNEQFF
TGTGCCAGCAGCCAAGAGGCCATCCTAGACTACAATGAGCAGTTCTTC
>TRBJ1-5|.|.|TRBV30
CAWSRTETQPQHF
TGTGCCTGGAGTCGTACAGAAACTCAGCCCCAGCATTTT
>TRBJ2-1|TRBD1|.|TRBV2
CASRGDSKDEQFF
TGTGCCAGCAGGGGGGACAGTAAGGATGAGCAGTTCTTC
>TRBJ1-2|TRBD1|.|TRBV4-1
CASSQDPLGQGQDGYTF
TGCGCCAGCAGCCAAGATCCCCTGGGACAGGGCCAAGATGGCTACACCTTC
>TRBJ1-2|.|.|TRBV30
CAYIPRVPDYGYTF
TGTGCTTATATCCCGAGGGTTCCTGACTATGGCTACACCTTC
>TRBJ2-7|TRBD1|.|TRBV5-1
CASSLTLTGGEQYF
TGCGCCAGCAGCTTGACCCTAACAGGGGGCGAGCAGTACTTC
>TRBJ1-4|.|few|TRBV19
CASSAPDEKLFF
TGTGCCAGTAGTGCCCCGGACGAAAAACTGTTTTTT
>TRBJ2-5|.|few|TRBV29-1
CSVEIVRETQYF
TGCAGCGTTGAAATAGTAAGGGAGACCCAGTACTTC